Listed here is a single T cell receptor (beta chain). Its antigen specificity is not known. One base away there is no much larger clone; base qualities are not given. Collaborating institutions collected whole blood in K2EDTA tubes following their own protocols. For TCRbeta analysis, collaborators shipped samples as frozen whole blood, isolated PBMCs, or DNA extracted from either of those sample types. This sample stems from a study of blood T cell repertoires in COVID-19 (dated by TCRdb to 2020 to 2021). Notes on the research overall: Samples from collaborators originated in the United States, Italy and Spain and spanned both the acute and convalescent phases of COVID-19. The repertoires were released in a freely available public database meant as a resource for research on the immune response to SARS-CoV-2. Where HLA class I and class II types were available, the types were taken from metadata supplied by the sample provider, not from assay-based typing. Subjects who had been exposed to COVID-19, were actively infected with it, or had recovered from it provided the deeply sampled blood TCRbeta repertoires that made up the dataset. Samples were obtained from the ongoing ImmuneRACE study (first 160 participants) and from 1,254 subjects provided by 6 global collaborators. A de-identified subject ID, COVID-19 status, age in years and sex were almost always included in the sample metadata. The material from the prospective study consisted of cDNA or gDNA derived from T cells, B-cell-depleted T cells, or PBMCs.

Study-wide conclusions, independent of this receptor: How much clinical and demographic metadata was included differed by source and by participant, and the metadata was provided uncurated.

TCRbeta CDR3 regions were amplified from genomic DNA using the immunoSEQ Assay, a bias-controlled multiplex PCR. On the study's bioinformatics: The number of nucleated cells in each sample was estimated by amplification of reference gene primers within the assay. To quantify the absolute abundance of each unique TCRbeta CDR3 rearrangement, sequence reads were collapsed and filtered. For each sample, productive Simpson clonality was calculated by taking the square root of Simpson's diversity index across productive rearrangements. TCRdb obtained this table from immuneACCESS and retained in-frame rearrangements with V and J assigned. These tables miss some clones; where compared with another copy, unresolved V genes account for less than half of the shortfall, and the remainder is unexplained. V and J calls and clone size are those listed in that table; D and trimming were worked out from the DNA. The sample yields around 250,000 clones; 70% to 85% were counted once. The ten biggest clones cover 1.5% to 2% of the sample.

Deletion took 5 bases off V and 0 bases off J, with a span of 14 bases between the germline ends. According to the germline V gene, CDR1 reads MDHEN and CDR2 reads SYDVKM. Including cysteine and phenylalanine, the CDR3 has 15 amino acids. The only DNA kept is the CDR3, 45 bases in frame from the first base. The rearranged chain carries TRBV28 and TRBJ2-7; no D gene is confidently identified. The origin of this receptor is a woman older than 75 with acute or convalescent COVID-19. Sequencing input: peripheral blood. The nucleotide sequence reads TGTGCCAGCAGTACCGGGTCGAAAAGCTCCTACGAGCAGTACTTC. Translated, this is CASSTGSKSSYEQYF.